Sequencing of this TCR beta chain was carried out in a study of T cells in tuberculosis. Clones were sequenced by immunoSEQ multiplex PCR, and TCRdb holds only the in-frame ones, with some missing. In the table there are roughly 44,000 clones, over 90% of which are singletons. The sample holds one count of this clone. The specimen sequenced was PBMCs. The TCR was taken from a donor aged 5-35 years with latent tuberculosis or without tuberculosis infection.

CDR3 DNA: TGTGCCAGCAGCCTTGGACAGAATTACGGCTACACCTTC. It is translated as CASSLGQNYGYTF. V is TRBV6-5 and J is TRBJ1-2; D might be TRBD1 (6 bases). Looked up from germline, CDR1 is MNHEY and CDR2 is SVGAGI. The CDR3 runs 13 residues. Trimming took 6 bases from V and 8 from J, leaving 16 bases between them.